The clone carrying this T cell receptor beta chain was recorded at least ten times. Its antigen is unidentified. These data belong to a study of T cell repertoires in cytomegalovirus infection. Whole-study context: Public TCR beta signatures indicated both CMV infection and matching HLA type.

Trimming pared 3 bases from V and 4 bases from J, leaving 12 bases between. Germline CDR1 and CDR2: ENHRY and SYGVKD. The CDR3 runs to 14 residues. Using its own MiXCR run on the reads, TCRdb lists one record per CDR3 protein. The table shows fewer than 200,000 distinct CDR3 sequences, with 14% occurring only once. Study observations and caveats: HLA-C-restricted CMV clonotypes gave the most frequent clonotype in two of eight donors. Identification of carriers of CMV plus the relevant HLA was achieved through cumulative public TCR beta family frequency.

The chain carries TRBV10-3 and TRBJ2-5; D uncertain. This receptor was identified in a human donor in good health (CMV status not recorded). Some clones in this sample may be carry-over from other donors' samples. The sequenced material came from PBMCs. In DNA form, the CDR3 reads TGTGCCATCAGTGATCAGGCCCTTGGAGAGACCCAGTACTTC. Protein product: CAISDQALGETQYF.